This T cell receptor (beta chain) appears in the sequencing data of a study of shared clonotypes between healthy human individuals. Across the whole study: Plates per donor: three CD4 naive, three CD4 memory, two CD8 naive, one CD8 memory.

CDR1 SEHNR and CDR2 FQNEAQ come from the germline V gene (reference sequence). The CDR3 is 14 amino acids. V lost 2 bases and J lost 7, with 15 bases in between. On this clone itself: The antigen remains undetermined.

Naive CD8 cells lacked CD45RO, underwent positive selection for CCR7 and left out terminally differentiated effector memory CD45RA+ cells. Study results and caveats: Naive subsets tended to show greater estimated richness than memory subsets.

In replicate PCRs of sorted subsets, roughly 200 ng DNA, 29,000 or so T cell genomes, was used. Here immunoSEQ multiplex PCR was the method, and the copy in TCRdb shows in-frame clones only, minus some. The table records approximately 740,000 clones, 80% to 95% of them present only once. V and J are TRBV7-9 and TRBJ2-7; D is unclear. The sequencing sample was made of naive CD8+ T cells sorted from blood. The clonotype originates from a man aged 25 to 40 in good health. The CDR3 DNA reads as TGTGCCAGCAGCTTAACGTTGGGGTTAGAGGAGCAGTACTTC. Its protein product is CASSLTLGLEEQYF.